This T cell receptor (beta chain) was sequenced for a study of blood T cell repertoires in COVID-19. Turning to the study itself: COVID-19 samples from acute and convalescent phases originated in the United States, Italy and Spain.

Donors were grouped by their self-reported clinical history. This CDR3 comprises 15 residues. Germline trimming cut 1 base from V and 4 bases from J; bases unmatched to any gene: 4. CDR1 is MNHNS, CDR2 SASEGT, per germline. Clones were sequenced by immunoSEQ multiplex PCR, and TCRdb holds only the in-frame ones, with some missing. The sample contains about 130,000 clones, about 86% of which appear only once. The sequenced sample was PBMCs or T cells enriched from blood (not recorded which). V usage is TRBV6-1 and J usage is TRBJ2-7; TRBD1 aligns across 10 bases. The clonotype was recovered from a woman aged 45-60 years who had recovered from COVID-19. CDR3 in DNA: TGTGCCAGCAGTGAAGGACAGGGGGCGAGGTACGAGCAGTACTTC. Encoded protein: CASSEGQGARYEQYF.